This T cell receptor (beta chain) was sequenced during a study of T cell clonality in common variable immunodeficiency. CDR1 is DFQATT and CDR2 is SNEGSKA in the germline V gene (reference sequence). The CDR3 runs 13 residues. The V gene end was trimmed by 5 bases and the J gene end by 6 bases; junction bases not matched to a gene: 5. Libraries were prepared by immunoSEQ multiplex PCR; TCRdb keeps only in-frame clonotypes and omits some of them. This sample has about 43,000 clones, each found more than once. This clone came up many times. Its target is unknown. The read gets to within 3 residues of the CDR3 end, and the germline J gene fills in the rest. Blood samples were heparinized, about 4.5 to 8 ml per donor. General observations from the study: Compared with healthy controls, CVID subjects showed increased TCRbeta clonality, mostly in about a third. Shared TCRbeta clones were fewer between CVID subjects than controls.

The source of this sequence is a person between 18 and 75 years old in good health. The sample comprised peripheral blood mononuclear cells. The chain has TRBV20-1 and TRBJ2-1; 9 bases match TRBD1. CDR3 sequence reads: CSAPGQGRNEQFF. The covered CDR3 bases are TGCAGTGCTCCGGGACAGGGCCGCAATGAG.